This T cell receptor beta chain was sequenced for a study of cytotoxic CD8 clonotypes in ibrutinib-treated CLL. In the study overall: Mean productive templates were approximately 230,000; mean productive rearrangements were roughly 90,000.

The CDR3 extends over 15 amino acids. V dropped 4 bases and J dropped 1; count of bases not matched to a gene: 3. Looked up from germline, CDR1 is SGHKS and CDR2 is YYEKEE (reference sequence). Study results and caveats: Baseline clonality was higher than in age-matched healthy donors and moved in step with circulating CD8+ T-cell counts. Baseline levels were approached again at progression, after clonality had risen at ibrutinib response. On treatment, the uncommon public clonotypes contracted or remained stable.

TCRdb's table, derived via immunoSEQ multiplex PCR, lists solely in-frame clones and lacks some. This table holds 250,000 or so clones, around 70% found once. As regards this clone: The antigen remains unidentified.

This receptor was taken from a human donor with chronic lymphocytic leukemia. The material sequenced was PBMCs, taken after 24 months of ibrutinib treatment. This chain links TRBV5-5 with TRBJ2-5; the match to TRBD1 covers 11 bases. The CDR3 here is CASSHGTGGQETQYF. CDR3 sequence (DNA): TGTGCCAGCAGCCACGGGACAGGGGGCCAAGAGACCCAGTACTTC.